This T cell receptor (beta chain) is drawn from a study of blood T cell repertoires in COVID-19. Turning to the study itself: Material from acute and convalescent COVID-19 was sourced from the United States, Italy and Spain. Nucleic acid was either cDNA or gDNA, and it came from T cells, B-cell-depleted T cells, or PBMCs.

Authors' methods: From reference gene primer amplification, estimates of nucleated cell counts were derived. Profiling relied on immunoSEQ multiplex PCR, and the TCRdb table lists in-frame clones only, not all of them. V, J and clone size are taken as reported in that table, and D and trimming were inferred from the DNA itself. The sample shows approximately 90,000 clones, roughly 78% of them seen only once. Material for sequencing was peripheral blood. This clonotype was obtained from a woman older than 75 with acute or convalescent COVID-19.

The CDR3 DNA is TGCAGTGCGAAGGGGGAGCCCGAGCAGTACTTC. Translating gives CSAKGEPEQYF. The rearrangement uses TRBV20-1 and TRBJ2-7, with D possibly matching TRBD1 (6 bases). There are 11 residues in the CDR3. V was cut by 6 bases and J by 6 bases, with 12 bases left in between. Germline-derived CDR1 and CDR2 are DFQATT and SNEGSKA (reference sequence).